This passage covers 28 T cell receptor beta chains from one sample sequenced in a study of T cells in Graves' hyperthyroidism and ophthalmopathy. Amplification yielded TCR beta CDR3 regions, with RNA transcripts as the source. HTBI primers were used for first-round RT-PCR of the TCR CDR3. TCRdb re-called the multiplex PCR reads with MiXCR, one entry per CDR3 protein. The data contain almost 500,000 distinct CDR3 sequences, about 20% of them seen just once; the ten biggest clones take up less than 65%. Sequences were obtained from blood. The receptor source for this set is a woman in her 70s with Graves' ophthalmopathy.

The V call is TRBV9, the J call TRBJ1-1, with TRBD1 as a possible D gene (6 bases). Per the germline V gene, CDR1 is SGDLS and CDR2 is YYNGEE. With 0 bases removed from V and 3 bases from J, the gap between germline ends came to 9 bases. CDR3 length: 14 residues. In DNA form, the CDR3 reads TGTGCCAGCAGCGTAGGGACAGCGCACACTGAAGCTTTCTTT. Translating it yields CASSVGTAHTEAFF.

This clonotype was seen more than once but under ten times. The J gene is TRBJ1-2, the V gene TRBV3-1; 8 nucleotides match TRBD1. Trimming at V came to 3 bases and at J to 6 bases, leaving 6 bases not matched to a gene. The CDR3 is 14 amino acids. Looked up from germline, CDR1 is LGHDT and CDR2 is YNNKEL (reference sequence). The CDR3 DNA sequence: TGTGCCAGCAGCCACCATGGACAGGGCGATGGCTACACCTTC. Translating gives CASSHHGQGDGYTF. Combining the CDR3 with reference TRBV3-1 and TRBJ1-2 gives the whole variable domain DTAVSQTPKYLVTQMGNDKSIKCEQNLGHDTMYWYKQDSKKFLKIMFSYNNKELIINETVPNRFSPKSPDKAHLNLHINSLELGDSAVYFCASSHHGQGDGYTFGSGTRLTVV.

V is TRBV29-1 and J is TRBJ2-1, with unresolved D. V was cut by 4 bases and J by 2 bases, with 18 bases left in between. This CDR3 has 16 amino acids. Germline V lookup: CDR1 SQVTM, CDR2 ANQGSEA. The CDR3 spells CSVGGSGGRPYNEQFF. The CDR3 DNA sequence: TGCAGCGTTGGGGGATCTGGCGGAAGACCCTACAATGAGCAGTTCTTC.

J is TRBJ1-3 and V is TRBV19, with TRBD1 matching over 7 bases. With V trimmed by 4 bases and J by 7 bases, 7 bases remained unmatched. CDR3 length: 14 amino acids. Germline CDR1 is LNHDA and CDR2 is SQIVND (reference sequence). The CDR3 here is CASSNLGQRNTIYF. CDR3 sequence (DNA): TGTGCCAGTAGTAACCTGGGACAGCGGAACACCATATATTTT.

This clonotype was counted only a few times. V gene TRBV6-2 or TRBV6-3 combines with J gene TRBJ1-3; D remains ambiguous. Germline-derived CDR1 and CDR2 are MNHEY and SVGEGT. Between the trimmed V and J ends, which lost 2 bases and 0 bases, there was a span of 8 bases. The CDR3 sequence is 15 residues long. The CDR3: CASSYDLNSGNTIYF. CDR3 DNA sequence: TGTGCCAGCAGTTACGACCTTAACTCTGGAAACACCATATATTTT.

This clonotype was seen many times. The chain has TRBV12-3 or TRBV12-4 and TRBJ1-5; unclear D gene. Trimming shortened V by 6 bases and J by 5 bases, and 8 bases separated the two germline ends. CDR3 size: 12 residues. CDR3 protein: CASRKSHQPQHF. The CDR3 coding sequence is TGTGCCAGCAGGAAAAGCCATCAGCCCCAGCATTTT.

V and J are TRBV4-1 and TRBJ1-5; 7 bases map to TRBD1. This CDR3 region has 18 residues. Germline V gives CDR1 MGHRA, CDR2 YSYEKL. Losses at the gene ends were 0 bases for V and 0 bases for J; bases not matched to a gene: 8. The CDR3 is CASSQERGGGHSNQPQHF. In DNA form, the CDR3 reads TGCGCCAGCAGCCAAGAAAGGGGAGGGGGCCATAGCAATCAGCCCCAGCATTTT.

This clonotype was recorded at least ten times. The chain uses TRBV15 and TRBJ1-1; D perhaps matches TRBD1 (5 bases). The germline V and J ends were trimmed by 9 bases and 3 bases, with 14 bases remaining between them. In germline, CDR1 is LNHNV, CDR2 YYDKDF (reference sequence). The CDR3 extends over 13 amino acids. The CDR3 DNA sequence: TGTGCCACTCGGGACCGTCTGGACACTGAAGCTTTCTTT. It yields the protein CATRDRLDTEAFF.

The sample holds one count of this clonotype. One end of the junction fails to match germline, which may point to a read error. V is TRBV12-3 or TRBV12-4 and J is TRBJ2-1; TRBD1 is a possible D gene (5 bases). The CDR3 covers 14 residues. CDR3 bases: TGTGCCGGCAGCTTTGTAAGGGGTTATAATGAGCAGTTCTTC. Translated: CAGSFVRGYNEQFF.

The chain uses TRBV5-1 and TRBJ2-2, with 7 bases fitting TRBD1. Germline values: CDR1 SGHRS, CDR2 YFSETQ. CDR3 length: 15 amino acids. The V and J ends lost 0 bases and 6 bases, in that order; junction bases with no gene match: 5. The CDR3 spells CASSLVQGFAGELFF. CDR3 nucleotide sequence: TGCGCCAGCAGCTTGGTACAGGGGTTCGCCGGGGAGCTGTTTTTT.

This chain uses TRBV20-1 with TRBJ2-7; D gene uncertain. This CDR3 is 14 amino acids long. V was trimmed by 6 bases and J by 6 bases, leaving 21 bases between them. CDR1 and CDR2 from the germline V gene are DFQATT and SNEGSKA (reference sequence). CDR3 region: CSARTVSRWSEQYF. CDR3 sequence (DNA): TGCAGTGCCCGAACCGTCTCGCGTTGGAGCGAGCAGTACTTC.

This clonotype occurred a few times. The rearrangement joins TRBV28 to TRBJ1-5; D may be TRBD1 (5 bases). CDR1 is MDHEN and CDR2 is SYDVKM in the germline V gene. The CDR3 runs to 17 residues. V gave up 5 bases and J gave up 1 base, with 18 bases separating them. The CDR3 coding sequence is TGTGCCAGCAGTGAATCAACTTCCAGGGAGAGCAATCAGCCCCAGCATTTT. Encoded protein: CASSESTSRESNQPQHF.

This clonotype occurred many times. This rearrangement joins TRBV28 to TRBJ1-5, with unresolved D. The CDR3 has 13 amino acids. The germline V and J ends were trimmed by 3 bases and 4 bases, with 7 bases remaining between them. Germline assignment: CDR1 MDHEN and CDR2 SYDVKM. DNA for the CDR3: TGTGCCAGCAGTTTTCGGCCGAATCAGCCCCAGCATTTT. It encodes CASSFRPNQPQHF.

The V and J genes are TRBV10-3 and TRBJ1-1, with 7 bases aligning to TRBD1. The trim removed 4 bases at V and 5 bases at J, leaving 10 bases unmatched. This CDR3 region has 15 residues. CDR1 is ENHRY, CDR2 SYGVKD, per germline. In DNA form, the CDR3 reads TGTGCCATCAGTGCCCCGGGGCAGGGGGTTACTGAAGCTTTCTTT. This gives the protein CAISAPGQGVTEAFF.

This clonotype was observed a handful of times. V and J are TRBV18 and TRBJ2-1; a weak D match, TRBD2 (6 bases). V lost 2 bases, J lost 4 bases, and 9 bases lay in between. The CDR3 consists of 14 residues. Germline V gene lookup returns CDR1 KGHSH and CDR2 LQKENI. In DNA form, the CDR3 reads TGTGCCAGCTCACCAGCGGGATTTTACAATGAGCAGTTCTTC. It yields the protein CASSPAGFYNEQFF.

Notes on this clonotype: A much bigger clone sits one base away, suggesting this may be a read error. The chain has TRBV6-1 and TRBJ1-1; the D gene is possibly TRBD1 (5 bases). This CDR3 region has 16 residues. Trimming removed 7 bases at V and 2 bases at J, with 20 bases between. Germline loops: CDR1 MNHNS, CDR2 SASEGT. Here the CDR3 reads CASNHYLGGDNTEAFF. CDR3 DNA sequence: TGTGCCAGCAACCATTATCTCGGGGGAGACAACACTGAAGCTTTCTTT.

The J gene is TRBJ2-1, the V gene TRBV4-1; 12 nucleotides match TRBD2. The J segment lost 10 bases and the V segment lost 6 bases, leaving 4 bases of the junction unmatched. Germline CDR1 and CDR2: MGHRA and YSYEKL. The CDR3 totals 13 residues. CDR3 nucleotides: TGCGCCAGCAGACGTGGACTAGCGGGAGAGCAGTTCTTC. It encodes CASRRGLAGEQFF.

The chain is built from TRBV3-1 and TRBJ1-1; no definite D call. The CDR3 consists of 11 residues. Germline V CDR1 and CDR2: LGHDT, YNNKEL (reference sequence). V lost 1 base to trimming and J lost 11 bases, with 8 bases between them. CDR3 DNA: TGTGCCAGCAGCCAAGCCGGTGGCGCTTTCTTT. This gives the protein CASSQAGGAFF.

This clonotype showed up just a few times. This chain connects TRBV18 to TRBJ1-5; D is perhaps TRBD1 (6 bases). The CDR3 totals 15 residues. The germline gives CDR1 KGHSH, CDR2 LQKENI. Trimming took off 0 bases at V and 1 base at J, with 7 bases between the two ends. CDR3 nucleotides: TGTGCCAGCTCACCACCGGACAGAAGCAATCAGCCCCAGCATTTT. Protein sequence: CASSPPDRSNQPQHF.

The chain couples TRBV5-4 to TRBJ2-3, with 12 bases that match TRBD2. The CDR3 has 19 residues. Trimming removed 0 bases from V and 1 base from J; junction bases left unmatched: 9. Germline CDR1 is SGHNT and CDR2 is YYREEE (reference sequence). The CDR3 here is CASSLELLAGGPRTDTQYF. In DNA form, the CDR3 reads TGTGCCAGCAGCTTGGAACTTCTAGCGGGAGGGCCGCGCACAGATACGCAGTATTTT.

The chain is built from TRBV20-1 and TRBJ2-3; 9 bases map to TRBD2. Germline V gene data show CDR1 as DFQATT and CDR2 as SNEGSKA (reference sequence). This CDR3 has 14 amino acids. V lost 6 bases to trimming and J lost 4 bases; unmatched junction nucleotides: 8. The CDR3 protein is CSADILAGADTQYF. For the CDR3, the DNA is TGCAGTGCCGACATCTTAGCGGGAGCAGATACGCAGTATTTT.

V and J are TRBV30 and TRBJ1-5; TRBD1 aligns across 7 bases. The CDR3 extends over 14 amino acids. In germline, CDR1 is GTSNPN, CDR2 SVGIG (reference sequence). J lost 6 bases, V lost 4 bases, and 9 bases had no gene match. CDR3 protein: CAWNLQGKGQPQHF. CDR3 nucleotides: TGTGCCTGGAATCTACAGGGGAAGGGTCAGCCCCAGCATTTT.

This clonotype was seen only a few times. The chain carries TRBV6-1 and TRBJ1-5; 9 bases are shared with TRBD1. V gave up 6 bases and J gave up 6 bases; unmatched junction bases: 12. The germline V gene has CDR1 MNHNS and CDR2 SASEGT. The CDR3 consists of 16 residues. The CDR3 reads CASSSRTGGVSQPQHF. The DNA for the CDR3 is TGTGCCAGCAGCTCAAGAACAGGGGGCGTAAGTCAGCCCCAGCATTTT.

This clonotype came up many times. V gene TRBV12-3 or TRBV12-4 combines with J gene TRBJ1-6; D may be TRBD1 (5 bases). V gave up 6 bases and J gave up 5 bases, with 8 bases separating them. The CDR3 length is 13 residues. This CDR3 is CASRLTDNSPLHF. Written as DNA, the CDR3 is TGTGCCAGCAGACTGACAGATAATTCACCCCTCCACTTT.

This clonotype was counted at least ten times. The chain uses TRBV12-3 or TRBV12-4 and TRBJ2-3, with unresolved D. V lost 1 base, J lost 0 bases, and 5 bases lay in between. CDR3 length equals 14 residues. This chain's CDR3 is CASSLERSTDTQYF. The CDR3 DNA follows: TGTGCCAGCAGTTTAGAAAGAAGCACAGATACGCAGTATTTT.

This clonotype was observed many times. V gene TRBV29-1 combines with J gene TRBJ1-5; possibly TRBD1 for D (5 bases). The V gene lost 5 bases and the J gene lost 4 bases, with 12 bases spanning the gap. The CDR3 extends over 13 amino acids. CDR1 and CDR2 (germline): SQVTM, ANQGSEA. CDR3 region: CSVSGSVNQPQHF. The CDR3, as DNA: TGCAGCGTTTCAGGGTCGGTTAATCAGCCCCAGCATTTT.

This clonotype was seen a few times. The CDR3 spells CATSDGGFQDTQYF. CDR3 in DNA: TGTGCCACCAGTGATGGGGGTTTTCAAGATACGCAGTATTTT. This chain joins TRBV24-1 and TRBJ2-3; possibly TRBD1 or TRBD2 for D (5 bases each). Trimming shortened V by 3 bases and J by 5 bases, and 11 bases separated the two germline ends. The CDR3 covers 14 residues. Germline lookup yields CDR1 KGHDR and CDR2 SFDVKD.

Many counts were recorded for this clonotype. This chain joins TRBV27 and TRBJ1-2; D uncertain. Per germline, CDR1 MNHEY and CDR2 SMNVEV (reference sequence). V lost 5 bases to trimming and J lost 2 bases, with 15 bases between them. The CDR3 sequence is 15 residues long. CDR3 sequence: CASSNPREGNYGYTF. CDR3 DNA sequence: TGTGCCAGCAGTAACCCGAGGGAGGGCAACTATGGCTACACCTTC.